This is a list of T cell receptor beta chains from one sample in a study of T cell responses to AZD1222 COVID-19 vaccine. The assay was immunoSEQ multiplex PCR, and TCRdb's table has in-frame clones only and misses some. The repertoire has 150,000 to 200,000 clones, roughly 90% of them found once; the top ten carry 1% to 1.5%. This specimen was peripheral blood, taken 28 days after the second AZD1222 dose. The receptors here all came from an adult who received the AZD1222 COVID-19 vaccine. Each CDR3 is given with its conserved first and last residue. The order of the fields is V gene, J gene, D gene, clone size, CDR3 DNA, CDR3 protein. The D gene is left open where the match is weak. Expanded clones get a size class; other rows say once, few or many, or leave the size out.

V gene: TRBV2
J gene: TRBJ1-2
D gene: .
clone size: .
CDR3 DNA: TGTGCCAGCAGTGGGGGCGAGGGGATAGACTATGGCTACACCTTC
CDR3 protein: CASSGGEGIDYGYTF

V gene: TRBV5-1
J gene: TRBJ1-1
D gene: .
clone size: once
CDR3 DNA: TGCGCCAGCAGCCCCGACAGCATGAACACTGAAGCTTTCTTT
CDR3 protein: CASSPDSMNTEAFF

V gene: TRBV28
J gene: TRBJ2-1
D gene: .
clone size: .
CDR3 DNA: TGTGCCAGCAGTTTAACAGCGGAATACAATGAGCAGTTCTTC
CDR3 protein: CASSLTAEYNEQFF

V gene: TRBV5-1
J gene: TRBJ2-7
D gene: TRBD1
clone size: .
CDR3 DNA: TGCGCCAGCAGCTTGGACCGGACAGGGATTAACGAGCAGTACTTC
CDR3 protein: CASSLDRTGINEQYF

V gene: TRBV15
J gene: TRBJ2-1
D gene: .
clone size: .
CDR3 DNA: TGTGCCACCCTCCCTTGGCAGGGTAGCTCCTACAATGAGCAGTTCTTC
CDR3 protein: CATLPWQGSSYNEQFF

V gene: TRBV25-1
J gene: TRBJ1-1
D gene: .
clone size: .
CDR3 DNA: TGTGCCAGCAGTGATCAGGTTGTGAACACTGAAGCTTTCTTT
CDR3 protein: CASSDQVVNTEAFF

V gene: TRBV6-6
J gene: TRBJ1-6
D gene: .
clone size: .
CDR3 DNA: TGTGCCAGCAGTCTCCAGGGACGGAGCTCCTATAATTCACCCCTCCACTTT
CDR3 protein: CASSLQGRSSYNSPLHF

V gene: TRBV27
J gene: TRBJ2-2
D gene: TRBD2
clone size: .
CDR3 DNA: TGTGCCAGCACCACGGGCGGGAGGGCCAACACCGGGGAGCTGTTTTTT
CDR3 protein: CASTTGGRANTGELFF

V gene: TRBV28
J gene: TRBJ2-7
D gene: TRBD1
clone size: .
CDR3 DNA: TGTGCCAGCACTCATCTCCGGGACAGGGGGTACGAGCAGTACTTC
CDR3 protein: CASTHLRDRGYEQYF

V gene: TRBV7-9
J gene: TRBJ2-7
D gene: .
clone size: .
CDR3 DNA: TGTGCCAGCAGCTTAGCTAACAACGAGCAGTACTTC
CDR3 protein: CASSLANNEQYF

V gene: TRBV6-2/TRBV6-3
J gene: TRBJ2-7
D gene: .
clone size: .
CDR3 DNA: TGTGCCAGCAGCCGACAGGTCTCCTACGAGCAGTACTTC
CDR3 protein: CASSRQVSYEQYF

V gene: TRBV7-2
J gene: TRBJ2-5
D gene: TRBD2
clone size: .
CDR3 DNA: TGTGCCAGCAGCATACTACCTGGGACTAGCGACCAAGAGACCCAGTACTTC
CDR3 protein: CASSILPGTSDQETQYF

V gene: TRBV7-9
J gene: TRBJ2-7
D gene: .
clone size: .
CDR3 DNA: TGTGCCAGCAGCCCCCTCGGCGACGAGCAGTACTTC
CDR3 protein: CASSPLGDEQYF

V gene: TRBV5-1
J gene: TRBJ2-1
D gene: .
clone size: .
CDR3 DNA: TGCGCCAGCAGCCTCTCTGTTGAGGCTAGCTCCTACAATGAGCAGTTCTTC
CDR3 protein: CASSLSVEASSYNEQFF

V gene: TRBV28
J gene: TRBJ1-1
D gene: .
clone size: .
CDR3 DNA: TGTGCCAGCAGTCCCTATCAGGTGAACACTGAAGCTTTCTTT
CDR3 protein: CASSPYQVNTEAFF

V gene: TRBV6-5
J gene: TRBJ1-1
D gene: TRBD1
clone size: .
CDR3 DNA: TGTGCCAGCAGTTATACAGGGGGAGCCGCTGAAGCTTTCTTT
CDR3 protein: CASSYTGGAAEAFF

V gene: TRBV13
J gene: TRBJ1-4
D gene: .
clone size: .
CDR3 DNA: TGTGCCAGCAAAGATTGGACAGCTGGAGAAAAACTGTTTTTT
CDR3 protein: CASKDWTAGEKLFF

V gene: TRBV29-1
J gene: TRBJ2-3
D gene: .
clone size: .
CDR3 DNA: TGCAGCGTTGAAGATGGGTTGACGCAGTATTTT
CDR3 protein: CSVEDGLTQYF

V gene: TRBV29-1
J gene: TRBJ2-7
D gene: TRBD1
clone size: .
CDR3 DNA: TGCAGCGTTGTCGGGACAGGGCACTACGAGCAGTACTTC
CDR3 protein: CSVVGTGHYEQYF

V gene: TRBV7-7
J gene: TRBJ2-5
D gene: .
clone size: .
CDR3 DNA: TGTGCTAGCAGCCGACTAGTTACTGAGACCCAGTACTTC
CDR3 protein: CASSRLVTETQYF

V gene: TRBV7-2
J gene: TRBJ2-3
D gene: .
clone size: .
CDR3 DNA: TGTGCCAGCAGCTTAATTTACACAGATACGCAGTATTTT
CDR3 protein: CASSLIYTDTQYF

V gene: TRBV5-4
J gene: TRBJ2-5
D gene: .
clone size: .
CDR3 DNA: TGTGCCAGCAGCCTATCGACTGAGCGGCTATTAAGGGCGACCCAGTACTTC
CDR3 protein: CASSLSTERLLRATQYF

V gene: TRBV5-4
J gene: TRBJ2-1
D gene: TRBD2
clone size: .
CDR3 DNA: TGTGCCAGCAGCTTGGACACTGGATCTAGCGGCATCTACAATGAGCAGTTCTTC
CDR3 protein: CASSLDTGSSGIYNEQFF

V gene: TRBV6-2/TRBV6-3
J gene: TRBJ1-2
D gene: .
clone size: .
CDR3 DNA: TGTGCCAGCAGTTCAGGGTTGCTCTACACCTTC
CDR3 protein: CASSSGLLYTF

V gene: TRBV6-5
J gene: TRBJ1-1
D gene: TRBD1
clone size: .
CDR3 DNA: TGTGCCAGCAGTTACGCCCGGACAGGGGGCAGTGAAGCTTTCTTT
CDR3 protein: CASSYARTGGSEAFF

V gene: TRBV9
J gene: TRBJ2-5
D gene: TRBD1
clone size: .
CDR3 DNA: TGTGCCAGCAGCGCCGGAGACAGGGGCCAAGAGACCCAGTACTTC
CDR3 protein: CASSAGDRGQETQYF

V gene: TRBV27
J gene: TRBJ1-2
D gene: TRBD1
clone size: .
CDR3 DNA: TGTGCCAGCAGTTTATATGGGACAGGGGTTCTTTCTTTCTCCATTGATGGGGGCTACACCTTC
CDR3 protein: CASSLYGTGVLSFSIDGGYTF

V gene: TRBV2
J gene: TRBJ2-3
D gene: .
clone size: once
CDR3 DNA: TGTGCCAGCAGTGTTGCCATCCATACGCAGTATTTT
CDR3 protein: CASSVAIHTQYF

V gene: TRBV3-1/TRBV3-2
J gene: TRBJ2-2
D gene: TRBD1
clone size: .
CDR3 DNA: TGTGCCAGCAGCCCCCCGACAGGGGGGGATGGCGGGGAGCTGTTTTTT
CDR3 protein: CASSPPTGGDGGELFF

V gene: TRBV29-1
J gene: TRBJ1-2
D gene: .
clone size: .
CDR3 DNA: TGCAGCGTTCCGAGTCCAGTGCAGACAGCCTTTTATAACTATGGCTACACCTTC
CDR3 protein: CSVPSPVQTAFYNYGYTF

V gene: TRBV24-1
J gene: TRBJ2-1
D gene: .
clone size: .
CDR3 DNA: TGTGCCACCAGTGATTCCGGGCCCAAAGGGAATGAGCAGTTCTTC
CDR3 protein: CATSDSGPKGNEQFF

V gene: TRBV19
J gene: TRBJ2-3
D gene: TRBD1
clone size: .
CDR3 DNA: TGTGCCAGTAGTATAGGGACAGGTGGGGGCATAGATACGCAGTATTTT
CDR3 protein: CASSIGTGGGIDTQYF

V gene: TRBV5-1
J gene: TRBJ2-2
D gene: TRBD2
clone size: .
CDR3 DNA: TGCGCCAGCAGCTTTCTAGCGGGGGATAACACCGGGGAGCTGTTTTTT
CDR3 protein: CASSFLAGDNTGELFF

V gene: TRBV9
J gene: TRBJ1-2
D gene: .
clone size: .
CDR3 DNA: TGTGCCAGCAGCGTAGGTGGAGGGACCTATGGCTACACCTTC
CDR3 protein: CASSVGGGTYGYTF

V gene: TRBV11-1
J gene: TRBJ2-3
D gene: .
clone size: .
CDR3 DNA: TGTGCCAGCAGCTTAGTTACGGGGGGCACAGATACGCAGTATTTT
CDR3 protein: CASSLVTGGTDTQYF